This TCR beta chain was sequenced for a study of blood T cell repertoires in COVID-19. Study-level background: Acute and convalescent COVID-19 specimens originated in the United States, Italy and Spain. Sources were T cells, B-cell-depleted T cells, or PBMCs; the material itself was cDNA or gDNA.

V was trimmed by 5 bases and J by 3 bases, leaving 10 bases between them. Germline-derived CDR1 and CDR2 are GTSNPN and SVGIG (reference sequence). The CDR3 covers 12 residues. The method was immunoSEQ multiplex PCR; TCRdb's version includes in-frame clones alone and lacks a portion of them. There are roughly 150,000 clones in the sample; 70% to 85% occur only once, and 7.2% lies in the top ten. The source is a woman in her fifties or sixties in a cohort sampled during active or convalescent COVID-19. The V gene is TRBV30, the J gene TRBJ1-2; D remains unclear. What was sequenced was peripheral blood. CDR3 in amino acids: CAWADKHYGYTF. In DNA, the CDR3 is TGTGCCTGGGCCGACAAGCACTATGGCTACACCTTC. Filled out from reference TRBV30 and TRBJ1-2, the complete variable domain reads SQTIHQWPATLVQPVGSPLSLECTVEGTSNPNLYWYRQAAGRGLQLLFYSVGIGQISSEVPQNLSASRPQDRQFILSSKKLLLSDSGFYLCAWADKHYGYTFGSGTRLTVV.